This T cell receptor beta chain was observed in a study of T cells in Graves' hyperthyroidism and ophthalmopathy. Concerning this clonotype: Its antigen is still unknown.

The study, taken as a whole, reports: Model-based prediction identified ophthalmopathy a median around seven months prior to its onset.

The CDR3 has 15 amino acids. V gave up 6 bases and J gave up 7 bases, with 21 bases separating them. TCR beta CDR3 region amplification was performed from RNA transcripts. First-round RT-PCR of the TCR CDR3 relied on the HTBI primer set. MiXCR was run by TCRdb on the multiplex PCR reads, yielding one entry per CDR3 protein. The top ten hold 45% to 55% of the sample, which has about half a million distinct CDR3 sequences, approximately 22% seen once. Uncontrolled infection, other autoimmune disease, pregnancy or lactation barred patients from enrollment. Using less than 12 ml of fresh peripheral blood, PBMCs were prepared.

This chain links TRBV12-3 or TRBV12-4 with TRBJ2-5; D may be TRBD1 (6 bases). This clonotype originated in a woman in her sixties or seventies with Graves' ophthalmopathy. Specimen: blood. The CDR3: CASRPPGHTGRTQYF. For the CDR3, the DNA is TGTGCCAGCAGACCCCCGGGACACACTGGACGGACCCAGTACTTC.